A selection of T cell receptor beta chains follows, all from one sample in a study of somatic mutations in cytotoxic T cells in rheumatoid arthritis. The data were produced by immunoSEQ multiplex PCR, yet TCRdb's version contains in-frame clones alone and is incomplete. Of roughly 20,000 clones detected, 68% appear once; the ten largest clones hold 18%. The sequenced material came from CD8+ T cells sorted from blood. All receptors derive from an adult with rheumatoid arthritis. CDR3s include the opening cysteine and the closing phenylalanine or tryptophan. The D gene is left open where the match is weak. Some rows mark clone size as missing; the rest say once, few, many or name a class of expanded clone.

D: TRBD1
size: NA
J: TRBJ1-1
V: TRBV10-3
CDR3: CAISLGQDGSTEAFF
DNA: TGTGCCATCAGTCTGGGACAGGACGGGAGCACTGAAGCTTTCTTT

D: TRBD1
size: NA
J: TRBJ2-5
V: TRBV7-2
CDR3: CASSLYGTEETQYF
DNA: TGTGCCAGCAGCTTATACGGGACAGAAGAGACCCAGTACTTC

D: TRBD1
size: NA
J: TRBJ1-2
V: TRBV7-9
CDR3: CASSLAGTGDGYTF
DNA: TGTGCCAGCAGCTTAGCCGGGACAGGCGATGGCTACACCTTC

D: NA
size: once
J: TRBJ2-7
V: TRBV6-4
CDR3: CASSAGGLRVEQYF
DNA: TGTGCCAGCAGTGCAGGGGGACTTCGAGTCGAGCAGTACTTC

D: NA
size: NA
J: TRBJ2-5
V: TRBV19
CDR3: CASSITGNSETQYF
DNA: TGTGCCAGTAGTATAACGGGGAACTCAGAGACCCAGTACTTC

D: NA
size: NA
J: TRBJ2-7
V: TRBV5-4
CDR3: CASSLGTVEVGLEQYF
DNA: TGTGCCAGCAGCTTGGGGACCGTCGAGGTGGGGCTCGAGCAGTACTTC

D: TRBD1
size: NA
J: TRBJ1-2
V: TRBV5-4
CDR3: CASSWDRAGYGYTF
DNA: TGTGCCAGCAGCTGGGACAGGGCGGGGTATGGCTACACCTTC

D: TRBD2
size: NA
J: TRBJ2-1
V: TRBV29-1
CDR3: CSVEEVGRGGYNEQFF
DNA: TGCAGCGTTGAAGAAGTGGGGCGGGGGGGCTACAATGAGCAGTTCTTC

D: NA
size: NA
J: TRBJ1-6
V: TRBV6-5
CDR3: CASRDRSGGSPLHF
DNA: TGTGCCAGCCGTGACAGGTCCGGGGGTTCACCCCTCCACTTT

D: NA
size: NA
J: TRBJ1-1
V: TRBV19
CDR3: CASSASSRHTEAFF
DNA: TGTGCCAGTAGTGCCTCTAGTAGGCACACTGAAGCTTTCTTT

D: NA
size: NA
J: TRBJ2-2
V: TRBV5-4
CDR3: CASSYTGFTNTGELFF
DNA: TGTGCCAGCAGCTACACAGGGTTTACGAACACCGGGGAGCTGTTTTTT

D: TRBD1
size: NA
J: TRBJ2-2
V: TRBV5-1
CDR3: CASSWTGTNTGELFF
DNA: TGCGCCAGCAGCTGGACAGGGACGAACACCGGGGAGCTGTTTTTT

D: TRBD2
size: few
J: TRBJ2-5
V: TRBV19
CDR3: CASSTPTSGSEETQYF
DNA: TGTGCCAGTAGTACCCCGACTAGCGGGAGCGAAGAGACCCAGTACTTC